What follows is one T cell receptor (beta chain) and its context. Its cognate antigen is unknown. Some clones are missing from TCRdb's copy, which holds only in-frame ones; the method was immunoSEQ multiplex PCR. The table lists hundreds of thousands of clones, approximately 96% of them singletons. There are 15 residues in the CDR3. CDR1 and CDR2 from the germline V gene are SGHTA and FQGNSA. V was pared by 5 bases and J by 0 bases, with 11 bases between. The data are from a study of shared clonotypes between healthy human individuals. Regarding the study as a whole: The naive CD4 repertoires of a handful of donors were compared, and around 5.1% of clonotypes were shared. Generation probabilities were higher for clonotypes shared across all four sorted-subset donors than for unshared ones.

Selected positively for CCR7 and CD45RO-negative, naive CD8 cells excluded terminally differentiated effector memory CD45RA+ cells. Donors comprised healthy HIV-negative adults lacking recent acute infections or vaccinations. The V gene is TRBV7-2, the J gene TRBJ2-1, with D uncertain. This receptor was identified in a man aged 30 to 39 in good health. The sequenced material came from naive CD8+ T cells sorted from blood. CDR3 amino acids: CASSLYPSSYNEQFF. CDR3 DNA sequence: TGTGCCAGCAGCCTTTATCCGAGCTCCTACAATGAGCAGTTCTTC.